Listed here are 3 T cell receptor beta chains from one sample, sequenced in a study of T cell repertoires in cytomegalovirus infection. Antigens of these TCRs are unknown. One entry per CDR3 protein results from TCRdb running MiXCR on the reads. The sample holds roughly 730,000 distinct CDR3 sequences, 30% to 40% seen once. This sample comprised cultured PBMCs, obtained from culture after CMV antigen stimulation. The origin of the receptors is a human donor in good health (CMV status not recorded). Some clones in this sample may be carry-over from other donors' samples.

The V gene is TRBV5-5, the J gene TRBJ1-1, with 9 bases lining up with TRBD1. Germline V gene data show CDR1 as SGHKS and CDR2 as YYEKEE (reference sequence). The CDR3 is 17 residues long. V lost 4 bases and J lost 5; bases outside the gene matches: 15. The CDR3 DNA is TGTGCCAGCAGCCCGGGTCGGGACAGGGCCGTATGGACTGAAGCTTTCTTT. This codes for CASSPGRDRAVWTEAFF. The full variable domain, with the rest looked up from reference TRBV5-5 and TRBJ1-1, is DAGVTQSPTHLIKTRGQQVTLRCSPISGHKSVSWYQQVLGQGPQFIFQYYEKEERGRGNFPDRFSARQFPNYSSELNVNALLLGDSALYLCASSPGRDRAVWTEAFFGQGTRLTVV.

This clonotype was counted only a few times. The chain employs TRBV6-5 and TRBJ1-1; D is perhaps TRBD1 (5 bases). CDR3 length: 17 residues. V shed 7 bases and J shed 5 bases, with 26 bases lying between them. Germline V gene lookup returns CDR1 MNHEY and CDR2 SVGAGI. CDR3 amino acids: CASTLGGRGGPWTEAFF. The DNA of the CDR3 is TGTGCCAGCACCCTCGGGGGTAGGGGAGGGCCATGGACTGAAGCTTTCTTT.

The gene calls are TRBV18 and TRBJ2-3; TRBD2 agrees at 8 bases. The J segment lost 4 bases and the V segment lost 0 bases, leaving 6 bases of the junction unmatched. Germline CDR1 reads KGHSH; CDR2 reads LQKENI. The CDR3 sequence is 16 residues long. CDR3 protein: CASSPPSSGSADTQYF. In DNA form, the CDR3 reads TGTGCCAGCTCACCACCTTCAAGCGGGAGCGCAGATACGCAGTATTTT.